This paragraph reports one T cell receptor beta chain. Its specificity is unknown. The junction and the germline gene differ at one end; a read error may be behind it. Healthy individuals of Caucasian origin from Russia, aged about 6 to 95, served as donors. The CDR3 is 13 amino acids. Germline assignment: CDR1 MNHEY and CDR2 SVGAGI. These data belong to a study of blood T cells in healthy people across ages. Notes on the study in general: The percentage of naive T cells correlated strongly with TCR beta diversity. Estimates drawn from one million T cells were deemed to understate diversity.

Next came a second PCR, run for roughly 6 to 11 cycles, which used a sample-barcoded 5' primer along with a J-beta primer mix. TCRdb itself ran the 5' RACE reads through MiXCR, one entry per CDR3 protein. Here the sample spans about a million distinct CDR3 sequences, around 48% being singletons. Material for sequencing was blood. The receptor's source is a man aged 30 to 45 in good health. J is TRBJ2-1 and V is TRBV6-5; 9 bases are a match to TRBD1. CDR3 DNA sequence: TGTGCCAGCAGTACCTGGACAGGGGATGAGCTGTTCTTC. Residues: CASSTWTGDELFF.